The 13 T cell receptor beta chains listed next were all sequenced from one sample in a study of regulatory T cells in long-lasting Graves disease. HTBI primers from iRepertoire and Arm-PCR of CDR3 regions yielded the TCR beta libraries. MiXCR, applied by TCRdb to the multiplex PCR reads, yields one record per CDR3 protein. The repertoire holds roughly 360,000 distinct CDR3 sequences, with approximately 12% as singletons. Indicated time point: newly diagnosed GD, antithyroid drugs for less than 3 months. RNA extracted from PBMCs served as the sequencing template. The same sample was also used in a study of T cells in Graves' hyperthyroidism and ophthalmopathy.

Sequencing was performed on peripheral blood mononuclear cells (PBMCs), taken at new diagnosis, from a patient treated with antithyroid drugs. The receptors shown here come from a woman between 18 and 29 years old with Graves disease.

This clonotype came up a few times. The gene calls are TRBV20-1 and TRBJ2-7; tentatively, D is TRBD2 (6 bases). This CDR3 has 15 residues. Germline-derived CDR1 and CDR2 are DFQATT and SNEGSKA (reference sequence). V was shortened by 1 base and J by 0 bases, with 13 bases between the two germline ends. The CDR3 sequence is CSARAEGLISYEQYV. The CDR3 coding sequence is TGCAGTGCTAGAGCTGAGGGACTCATCTCCTACGAGCAGTACGTC.

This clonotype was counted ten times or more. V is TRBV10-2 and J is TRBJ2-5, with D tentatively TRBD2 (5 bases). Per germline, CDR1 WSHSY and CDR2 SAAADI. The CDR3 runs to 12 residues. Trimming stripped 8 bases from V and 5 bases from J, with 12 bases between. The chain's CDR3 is CASQTRGETQYF. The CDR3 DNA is TGCGCCAGCCAGACTCGCGGGGAGACCCAGTACTTC.

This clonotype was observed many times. CDR3: CASSFDRMNTEAFF. The DNA for the CDR3 is TGTGCCAGCAGCTTTGACAGAATGAACACTGAAGCTTTCTTT. V and J are TRBV12-3 or TRBV12-4 and TRBJ1-1; D might be TRBD1 (5 bases). V dropped 6 bases and J dropped 0 bases, with 11 bases sitting between them. This CDR3 is built from 14 residues.

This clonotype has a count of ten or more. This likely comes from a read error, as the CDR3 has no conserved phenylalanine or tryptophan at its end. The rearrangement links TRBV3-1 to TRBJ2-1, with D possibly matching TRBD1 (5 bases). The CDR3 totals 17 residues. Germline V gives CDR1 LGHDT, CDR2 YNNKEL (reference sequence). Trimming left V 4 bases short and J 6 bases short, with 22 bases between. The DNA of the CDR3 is TGTGCCAGCAGCCCAGCCCAGGGTATGGCAGAACGCAATGAGCAGTTCCTC. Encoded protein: CASSPAQGMAERNEQFL.

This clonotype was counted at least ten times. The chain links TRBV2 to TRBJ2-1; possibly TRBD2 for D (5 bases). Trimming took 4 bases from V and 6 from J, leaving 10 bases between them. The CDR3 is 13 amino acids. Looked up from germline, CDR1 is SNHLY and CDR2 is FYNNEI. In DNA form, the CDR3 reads TGTGCCAGCAGTGGGAGGCTAAGCAATGAGCAGTTCTTC. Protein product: CASSGRLSNEQFF.

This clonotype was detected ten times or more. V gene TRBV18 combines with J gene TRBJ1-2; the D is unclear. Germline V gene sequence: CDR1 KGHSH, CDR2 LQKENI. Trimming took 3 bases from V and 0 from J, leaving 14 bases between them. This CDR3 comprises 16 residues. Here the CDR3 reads CASSPRNLEANYGYTF. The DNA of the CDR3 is TGTGCCAGCTCACCTCGTAACCTCGAAGCTAACTATGGCTACACCTTC.

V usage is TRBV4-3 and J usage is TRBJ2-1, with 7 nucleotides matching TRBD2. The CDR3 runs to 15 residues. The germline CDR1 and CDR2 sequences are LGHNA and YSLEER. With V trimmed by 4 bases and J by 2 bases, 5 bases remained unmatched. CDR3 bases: TGCGCCAGCAGCCTCCCGGGGGGAGCCTACAATGAGCAGTTCTTC. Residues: CASSLPGGAYNEQFF.

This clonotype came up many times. The CDR3, as DNA: TGTGCCAGCCACCCCCTTCGGAGCGGGAAATACCAAGAGACCCAGTACTTC. Translating gives CASHPLRSGKYQETQYF. V usage is TRBV28 and J usage is TRBJ2-5, with 7 bases that match TRBD2. The germline V gene encodes CDR1 MDHEN and CDR2 SYDVKM. V shed 8 bases and J 0 bases; nucleotides not matched to a gene: 15. This CDR3 has 17 residues.

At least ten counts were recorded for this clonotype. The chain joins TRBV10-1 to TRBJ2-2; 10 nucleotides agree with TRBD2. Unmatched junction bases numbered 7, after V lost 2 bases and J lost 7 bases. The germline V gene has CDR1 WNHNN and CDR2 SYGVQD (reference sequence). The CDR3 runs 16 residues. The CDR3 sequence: CASSEMASGRSGELFF. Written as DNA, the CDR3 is TGCGCCAGCAGTGAGATGGCTAGCGGGAGAAGCGGGGAGCTGTTTTTT.

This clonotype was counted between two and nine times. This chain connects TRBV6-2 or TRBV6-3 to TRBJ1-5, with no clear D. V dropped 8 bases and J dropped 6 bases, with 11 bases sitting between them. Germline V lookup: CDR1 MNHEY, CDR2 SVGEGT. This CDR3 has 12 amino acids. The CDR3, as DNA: TGTGCCAGCGGCCAGGTCGGTCAGCCCCAGCATTTT. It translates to CASGQVGQPQHF.

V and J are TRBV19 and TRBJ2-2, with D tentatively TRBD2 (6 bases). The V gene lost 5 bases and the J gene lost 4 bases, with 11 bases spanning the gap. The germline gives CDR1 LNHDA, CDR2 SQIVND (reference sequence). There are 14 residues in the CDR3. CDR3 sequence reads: CASSWSTSTGELFF. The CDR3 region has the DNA TGTGCCAGTAGTTGGTCGACTAGCACCGGGGAGCTGTTTTTT.

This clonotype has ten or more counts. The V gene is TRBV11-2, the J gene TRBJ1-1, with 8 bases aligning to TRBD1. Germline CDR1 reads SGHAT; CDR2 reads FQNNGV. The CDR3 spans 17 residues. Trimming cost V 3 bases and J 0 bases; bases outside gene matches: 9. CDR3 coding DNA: TGTGCCAGCAGCTTGGGGTACAGGGGGTTCATGAACACTGAAGCTTTCTTT. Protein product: CASSLGYRGFMNTEAFF. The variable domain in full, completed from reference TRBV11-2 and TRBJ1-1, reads EAGVAQSPRYKIIEKRQSVAFWCNPISGHATLYWYQQILGQGPKLLIQFQNNGVVDDSQLPKDRFSAERLKGVDSTLKIQPAKLEDSAVYLCASSLGYRGFMNTEAFFGQGTRLTVV.

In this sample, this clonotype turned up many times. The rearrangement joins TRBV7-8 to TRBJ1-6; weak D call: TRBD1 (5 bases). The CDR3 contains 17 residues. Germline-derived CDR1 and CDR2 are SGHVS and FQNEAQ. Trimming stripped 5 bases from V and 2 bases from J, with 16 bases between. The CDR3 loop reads CASSLGVLGPYNSPLHF. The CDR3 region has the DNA TGTGCCAGCAGCCTCGGAGTACTGGGGCCCTATAATTCACCCCTCCACTTT. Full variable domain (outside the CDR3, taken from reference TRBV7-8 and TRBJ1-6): GAGVSQSPRYKVAKRGQDVALRCDPISGHVSLFWYQQALGQGPEFLTYFQNEAQLDKSGLPSDRFFAERPEGSVSTLKIQRTQQEDSAVYLCASSLGVLGPYNSPLHFGNGTRLTVT.